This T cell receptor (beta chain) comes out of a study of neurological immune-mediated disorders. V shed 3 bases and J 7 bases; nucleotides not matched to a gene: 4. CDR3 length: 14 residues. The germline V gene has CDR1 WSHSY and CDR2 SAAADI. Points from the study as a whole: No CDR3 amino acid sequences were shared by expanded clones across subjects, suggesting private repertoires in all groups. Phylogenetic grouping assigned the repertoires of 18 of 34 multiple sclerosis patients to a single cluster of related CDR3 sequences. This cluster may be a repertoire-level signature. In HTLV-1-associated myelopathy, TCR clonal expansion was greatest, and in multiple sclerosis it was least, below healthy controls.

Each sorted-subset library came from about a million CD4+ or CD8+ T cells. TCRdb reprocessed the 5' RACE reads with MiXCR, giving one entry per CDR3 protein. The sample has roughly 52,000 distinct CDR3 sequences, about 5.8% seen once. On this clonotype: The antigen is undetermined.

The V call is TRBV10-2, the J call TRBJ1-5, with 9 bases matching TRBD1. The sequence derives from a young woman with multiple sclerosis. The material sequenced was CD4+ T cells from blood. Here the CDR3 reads CASSETGGRQPQHF. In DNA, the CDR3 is TGCGCCAGCAGTGAAACAGGGGGCCGGCAGCCCCAGCATTTT.